The source of this T cell receptor beta chain is a study of shared clonotypes between healthy human individuals. Study at large: Three plates each covered CD4 naive and memory; CD8 naive two, CD8 memory one. Study-wide points: Exclusively blood specimens were collected; tissue repertoires likely differ. Around 5% of naive CD4 clonotypes were common to several donors.

This CDR3 has 17 residues. Germline CDR1 reads LNHNV; CDR2 reads YYDKDF (reference sequence). V was cut by 0 bases and J by 2 bases, with 17 bases left in between. The repertoire was sequenced with immunoSEQ multiplex PCR; TCRdb's copy has only in-frame clones and lacks some. The sample consists of 1,400,000 or so clones, 98% of them appearing once. Details on this clone: The antigen is unknown.

This sequence was found in a man aged 30 to 45 in good health. Sequences were obtained from naive CD4+ T cells sorted from blood. Subset in this sample: CD45RA+ positively selected. J is TRBJ2-7 and V is TRBV15; D ambiguous. CDR3 amino acids: CATSRDYPAQRPYEQYF. CDR3 bases: TGTGCCACCAGCAGAGACTACCCGGCTCAGAGGCCCTACGAGCAGTACTTC.